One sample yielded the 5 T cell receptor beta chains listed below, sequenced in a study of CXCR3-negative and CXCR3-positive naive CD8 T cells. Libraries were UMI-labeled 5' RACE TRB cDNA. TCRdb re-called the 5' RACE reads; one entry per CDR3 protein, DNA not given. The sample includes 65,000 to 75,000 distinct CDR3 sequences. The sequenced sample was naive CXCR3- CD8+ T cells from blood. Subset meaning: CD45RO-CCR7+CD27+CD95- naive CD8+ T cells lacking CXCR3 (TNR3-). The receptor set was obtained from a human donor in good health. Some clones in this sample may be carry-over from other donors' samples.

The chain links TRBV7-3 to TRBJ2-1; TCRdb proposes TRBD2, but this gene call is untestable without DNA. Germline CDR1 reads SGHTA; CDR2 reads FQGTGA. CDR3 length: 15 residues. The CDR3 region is CASSLILVAYNEQFF. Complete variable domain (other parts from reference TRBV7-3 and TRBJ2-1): GAGVSQTPSNKVTEKGKYVELRCDPISGHTALYWYRQSLGQGPEFLIYFQGTGAADDSGLPNDRFFAVRPEGSVSTLKIQRTERGDSAVYLCASSLILVAYNEQFFGPGTRLTVL.

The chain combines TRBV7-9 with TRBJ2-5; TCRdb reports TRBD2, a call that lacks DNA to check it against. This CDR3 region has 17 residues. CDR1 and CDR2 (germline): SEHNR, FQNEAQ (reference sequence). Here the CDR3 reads CASSKRDSRTTRETQYF.

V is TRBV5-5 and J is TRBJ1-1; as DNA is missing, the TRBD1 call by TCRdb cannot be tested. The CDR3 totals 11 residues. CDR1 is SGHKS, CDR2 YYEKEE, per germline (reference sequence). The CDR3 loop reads CASSFDREAFF.

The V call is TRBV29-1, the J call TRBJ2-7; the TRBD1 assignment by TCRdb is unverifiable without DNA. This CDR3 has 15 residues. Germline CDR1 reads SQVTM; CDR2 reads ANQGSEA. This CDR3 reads CSVEGDRGKSYEQYF.

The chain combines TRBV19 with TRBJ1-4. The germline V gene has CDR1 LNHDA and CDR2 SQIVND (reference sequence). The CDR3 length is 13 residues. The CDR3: CASSPPTNEKLFF.